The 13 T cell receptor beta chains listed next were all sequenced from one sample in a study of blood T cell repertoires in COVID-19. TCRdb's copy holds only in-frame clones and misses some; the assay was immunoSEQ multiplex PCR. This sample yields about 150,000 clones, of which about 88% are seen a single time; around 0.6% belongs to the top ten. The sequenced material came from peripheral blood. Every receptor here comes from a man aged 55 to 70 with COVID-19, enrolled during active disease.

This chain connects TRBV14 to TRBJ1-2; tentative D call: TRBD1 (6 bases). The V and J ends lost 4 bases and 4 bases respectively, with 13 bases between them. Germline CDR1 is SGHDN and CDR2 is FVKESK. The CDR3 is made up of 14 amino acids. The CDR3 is CASSRQGSSYGYTF. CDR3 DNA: TGTGCCAGCAGCCGCCAGGGGAGCAGCTATGGCTACACCTTC.

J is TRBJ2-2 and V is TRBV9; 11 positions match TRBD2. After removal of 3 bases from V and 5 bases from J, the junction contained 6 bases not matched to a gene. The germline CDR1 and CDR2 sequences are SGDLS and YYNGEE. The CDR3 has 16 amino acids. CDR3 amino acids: CASSGTSGGYTGELFF. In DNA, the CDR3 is TGTGCCAGCAGCGGCACTAGCGGGGGTTATACCGGGGAGCTGTTTTTT.

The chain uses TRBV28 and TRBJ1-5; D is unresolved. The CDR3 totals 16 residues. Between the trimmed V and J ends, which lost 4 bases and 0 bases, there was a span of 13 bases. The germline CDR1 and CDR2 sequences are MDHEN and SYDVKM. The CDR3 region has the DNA TGTGCCAGCAGTTCCCAGATCCGGGGTAGCAATCAGCCCCAGCATTTT. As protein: CASSSQIRGSNQPQHF.

The CDR3 nucleotides read TGTGCCAGCAGCGTAGGGTACCAACGACAGGGGAAAAACACTGAAGCTTTCTTT. Translated: CASSVGYQRQGKNTEAFF. V and J are TRBV9 and TRBJ1-1; TRBD1 matches 8 bases. J lost 2 bases, V lost 0 bases, and 12 bases had no gene match. From germline, CDR1 is SGDLS and CDR2 YYNGEE. This CDR3 is built from 18 residues.

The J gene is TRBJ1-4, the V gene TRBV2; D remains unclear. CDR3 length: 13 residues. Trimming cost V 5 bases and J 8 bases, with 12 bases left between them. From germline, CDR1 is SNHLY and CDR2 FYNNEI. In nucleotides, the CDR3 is TGTGCCAGCAGTCCTAATAATCGGGAAAAACTGTTTTTT. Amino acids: CASSPNNREKLFF.

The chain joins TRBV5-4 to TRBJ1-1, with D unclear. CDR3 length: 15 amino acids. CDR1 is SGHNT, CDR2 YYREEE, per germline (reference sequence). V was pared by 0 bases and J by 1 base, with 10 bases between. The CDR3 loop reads CASSLAVQPNTEAFF. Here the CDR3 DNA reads TGTGCCAGCAGCTTGGCGGTACAGCCGAACACTGAAGCTTTCTTT.

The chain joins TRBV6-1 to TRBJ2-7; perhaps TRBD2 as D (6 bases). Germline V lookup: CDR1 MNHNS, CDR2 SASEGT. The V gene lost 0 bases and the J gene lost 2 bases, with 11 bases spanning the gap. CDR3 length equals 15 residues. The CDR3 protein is CASSEARDVPYEQYF. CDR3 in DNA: TGTGCCAGCAGTGAAGCGCGGGACGTTCCCTACGAGCAGTACTTC.

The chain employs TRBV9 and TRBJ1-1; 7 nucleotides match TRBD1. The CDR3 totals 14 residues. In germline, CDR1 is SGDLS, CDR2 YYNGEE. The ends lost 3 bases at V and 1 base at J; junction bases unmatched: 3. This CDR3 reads CASSAGQQNTEAFF. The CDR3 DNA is TGTGCCAGCAGCGCGGGACAGCAGAACACTGAAGCTTTCTTT.

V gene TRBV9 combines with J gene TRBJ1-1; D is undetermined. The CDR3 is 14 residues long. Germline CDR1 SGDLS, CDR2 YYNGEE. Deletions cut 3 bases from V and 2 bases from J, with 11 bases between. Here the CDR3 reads CASSGGPGNTEAFF. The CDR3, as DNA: TGTGCCAGCAGCGGTGGGCCGGGAAACACTGAAGCTTTCTTT.

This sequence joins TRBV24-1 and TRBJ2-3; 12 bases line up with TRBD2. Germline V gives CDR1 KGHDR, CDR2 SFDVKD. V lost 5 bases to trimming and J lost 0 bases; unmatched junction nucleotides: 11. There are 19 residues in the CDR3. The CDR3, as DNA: TGTGCCACCAGTGCGCTAGCGGGAGGGCCCTCCCTCAGCACAGATACGCAGTATTTT. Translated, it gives CATSALAGGPSLSTDTQYF.

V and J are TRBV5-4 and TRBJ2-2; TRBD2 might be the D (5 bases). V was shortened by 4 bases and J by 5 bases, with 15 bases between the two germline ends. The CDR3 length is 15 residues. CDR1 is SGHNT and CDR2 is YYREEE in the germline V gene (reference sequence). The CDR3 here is CASSPGERLTGELFF. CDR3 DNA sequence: TGTGCCAGCAGCCCGGGTGAGAGACTAACCGGGGAGCTGTTTTTT.

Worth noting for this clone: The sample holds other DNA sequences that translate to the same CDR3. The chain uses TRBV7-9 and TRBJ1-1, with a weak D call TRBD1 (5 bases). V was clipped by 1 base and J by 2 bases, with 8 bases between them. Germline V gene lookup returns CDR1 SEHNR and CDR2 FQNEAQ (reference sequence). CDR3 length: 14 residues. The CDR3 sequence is CASSLGQLNTEAFF. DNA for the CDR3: TGTGCCAGCAGCTTAGGACAGCTTAACACTGAAGCTTTCTTT.

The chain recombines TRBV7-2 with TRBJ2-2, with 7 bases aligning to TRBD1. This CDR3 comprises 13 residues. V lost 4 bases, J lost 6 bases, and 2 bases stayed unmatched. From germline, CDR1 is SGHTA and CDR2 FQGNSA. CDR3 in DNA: TGTGCCAGCAGCTCGACAGGGTCCGGGGAGCTGTTTTTT. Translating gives CASSSTGSGELFF.